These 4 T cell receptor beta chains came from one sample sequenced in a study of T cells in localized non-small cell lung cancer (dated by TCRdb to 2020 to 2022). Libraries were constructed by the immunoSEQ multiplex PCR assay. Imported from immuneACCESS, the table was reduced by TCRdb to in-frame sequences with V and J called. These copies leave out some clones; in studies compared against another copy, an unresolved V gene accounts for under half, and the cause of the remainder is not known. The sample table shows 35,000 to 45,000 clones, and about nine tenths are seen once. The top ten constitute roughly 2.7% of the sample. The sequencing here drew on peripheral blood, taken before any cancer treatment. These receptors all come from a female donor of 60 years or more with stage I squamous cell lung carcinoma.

The CDR3 loop reads CASSQRGWYQETQYF. The CDR3, as DNA: TGTGCCAGCAGCCAACGGGGCTGGTACCAAGAGACCCAGTACTTC. The chain links TRBV6-5 to TRBJ2-5, with D perhaps assigned TRBD1 or TRBD2 (5 bases each). Trimming took off 6 bases at V and 0 bases at J, with 14 bases between the two ends. Germline lookup yields CDR1 MNHEY and CDR2 SVGAGI. The length of the CDR3 is 15 residues.

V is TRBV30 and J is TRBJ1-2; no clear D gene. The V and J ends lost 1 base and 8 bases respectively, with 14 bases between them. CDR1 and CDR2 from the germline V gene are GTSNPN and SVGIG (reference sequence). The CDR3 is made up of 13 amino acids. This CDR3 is CAWSAGPSGGYTF. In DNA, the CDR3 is TGTGCCTGGAGTGCCGGACCCTCAGGAGGCTACACCTTC.

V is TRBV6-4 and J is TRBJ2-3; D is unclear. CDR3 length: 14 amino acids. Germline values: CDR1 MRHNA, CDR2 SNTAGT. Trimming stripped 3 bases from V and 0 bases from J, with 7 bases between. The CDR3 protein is CASSEYASTDTQYF. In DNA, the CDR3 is TGTGCCAGCAGTGAATACGCTAGCACAGATACGCAGTATTTT.

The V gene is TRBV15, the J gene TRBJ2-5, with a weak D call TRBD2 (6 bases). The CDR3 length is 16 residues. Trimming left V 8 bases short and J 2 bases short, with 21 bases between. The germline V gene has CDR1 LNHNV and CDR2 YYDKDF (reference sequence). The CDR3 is CATRAFGRGSQETQYF. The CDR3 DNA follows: TGTGCCACCCGGGCGTTCGGGAGAGGGAGTCAAGAGACCCAGTACTTC.